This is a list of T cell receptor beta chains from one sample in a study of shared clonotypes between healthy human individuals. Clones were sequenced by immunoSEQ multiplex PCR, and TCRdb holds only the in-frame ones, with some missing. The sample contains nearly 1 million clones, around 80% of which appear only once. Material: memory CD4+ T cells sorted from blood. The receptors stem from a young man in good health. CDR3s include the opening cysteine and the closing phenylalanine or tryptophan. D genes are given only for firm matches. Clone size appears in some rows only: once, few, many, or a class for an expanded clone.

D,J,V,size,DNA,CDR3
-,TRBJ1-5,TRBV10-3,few,TGTGCCATCAGTGAGGGAGGGATGAAGCCCCAGCATTTT,CAISEGGMKPQHF
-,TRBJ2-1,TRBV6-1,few,TGTGCCAGCACTGAAGTGGTCAATGAGCAGTTCTTC,CASTEVVNEQFF
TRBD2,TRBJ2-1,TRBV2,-,TGTGCCAACCCCGGAGGGACTAGTGTTTCCGATGAGCAGTTCTTC,CANPGGTSVSDEQFF
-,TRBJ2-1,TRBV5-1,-,TGCGCCAGCAGCTTGGTGGCAGAAACCTACAATGAGCAGTTCTTC,CASSLVAETYNEQFF
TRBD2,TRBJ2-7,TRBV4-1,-,TGCGCCAGCAGCCAAAGTAGTTTGGGGGGGTCCCCCTACGAGCAGTACTTC,CASSQSSLGGSPYEQYF
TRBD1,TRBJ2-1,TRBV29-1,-,TGCAGCACTACCGGGACAGGTTACAATGAGCAGTTCTTC,CSTTGTGYNEQFF
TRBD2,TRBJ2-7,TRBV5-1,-,TGCGCCAGCAGCTTGGGGACTAGCGGGCCCTACGAGCAGTACTTC,CASSLGTSGPYEQYF
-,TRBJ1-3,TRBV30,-,TGTGCCTGGAGCATGTCCGGCGCAACTGGAAACACCATATATTTT,CAWSMSGATGNTIYF
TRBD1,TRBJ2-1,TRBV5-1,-,TGCGCCAGCAGCTTGACGGCAGGGGGCTCCTACAATGAGCAGTTCTTC,CASSLTAGGSYNEQFF
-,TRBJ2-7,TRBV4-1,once,TGCGCCAGCAGCCCAACTAGTTTTCGCGAGCAGTACTTC,CASSPTSFREQYF
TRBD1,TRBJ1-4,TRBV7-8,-,TGTGCCAGCAGCTTAGACAGGGGAGGGGAAAAACTGTTTTTT,CASSLDRGGEKLFF
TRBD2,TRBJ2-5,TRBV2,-,TGTGCCAGCAGTGTCCTGGCGGGACTAGGGGAGACCCAGTACTTC,CASSVLAGLGETQYF
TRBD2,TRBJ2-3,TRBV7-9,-,TGTGCCAGCAGCTTTAGCGGGGCAGATACGCAGTATTTT,CASSFSGADTQYF
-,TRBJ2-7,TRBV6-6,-,TGTGCCAGCAGTCCCAAGGTCTGGGGCGAGCAGTACTTC,CASSPKVWGEQYF
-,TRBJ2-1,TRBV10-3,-,TGTGCCATCAGTGAGATGGGGACACAAGACAATGAGCAGTTCTTC,CAISEMGTQDNEQFF
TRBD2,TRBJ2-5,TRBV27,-,TGTGCCAGCAGTTTCCTAGCGGGGGGCAAAGAGACCCAGTACTTC,CASSFLAGGKETQYF
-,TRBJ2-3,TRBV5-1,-,TGCGCCAGCAGCCTGGGGACCTCGGGCACAGATACGCAGTATTTT,CASSLGTSGTDTQYF
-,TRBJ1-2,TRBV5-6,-,TGTGCCAGCAGCTTAAACCAGAACTATGGCTACACCTTC,CASSLNQNYGYTF
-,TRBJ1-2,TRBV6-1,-,TGTGCCAGCAGCGCGACAGAAGGCTACACCTTC,CASSATEGYTF
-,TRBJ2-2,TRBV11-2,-,TGTGCCAGCAGCTTTGAACTAGCCTCCGGGGAGCTGTTTTTT,CASSFELASGELFF
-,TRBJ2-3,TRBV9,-,TGTGCCAGCAGCAAACAGCTAGCAATAAGCACAGATACGCAGTATTTT,CASSKQLAISTDTQYF
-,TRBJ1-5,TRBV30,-,TGTGCCTGGAGTCAAGGAGCTGACAATCAGCCCCAGCATTTT,CAWSQGADNQPQHF
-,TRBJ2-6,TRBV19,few,TGTGCCAGTAGTTTGCCTTCAACGTGGGGGGCCAACGTCCTGACTTTC,CASSLPSTWGANVLTF
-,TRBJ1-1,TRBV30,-,TGTGCCTGGGACCTCCAGACAGGCCCGAACACTGAAGCTTTCTTT,CAWDLQTGPNTEAFF
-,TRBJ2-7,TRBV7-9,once,TGTGCCAGCAGCCCAGGGGGAGGGGCCCCCTACGAGCAGTACTTC,CASSPGGGAPYEQYF
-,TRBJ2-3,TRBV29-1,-,TGCAGCGTGGCCTCTTCGGGACGAAGCATTCTCACTACGCAGTATTTT,CSVASSGRSILTTQYF
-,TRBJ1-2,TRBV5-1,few,TGCGCCAGCAGCTCCTCAGGGAACGGCTACACCTTC,CASSSSGNGYTF
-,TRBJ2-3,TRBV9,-,TGTGCCAGCAGCGTAGGTTCCGGGGCGGCAGATACGCAGTATTTT,CASSVGSGAADTQYF
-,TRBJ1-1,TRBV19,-,TGTGCCAGTAGTATCGGGTTGGGCGAAGCTTTCTTT,CASSIGLGEAFF
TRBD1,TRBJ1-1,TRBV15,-,TGTGCCACCAGCCCCGGGGGGTCTGGGACAGGAGAAGCTTTCTTT,CATSPGGSGTGEAFF
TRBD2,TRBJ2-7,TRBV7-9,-,TGTGCCAGCAGCTTCCATGGACTAGCGGGGGTCGAGCAGTACTTC,CASSFHGLAGVEQYF
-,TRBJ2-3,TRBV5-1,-,TGCGCCAGCAGCTCGGGTAAAGATACGCAGTATTTT,CASSSGKDTQYF
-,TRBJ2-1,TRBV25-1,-,TGTGCCAGCAGTACTCAACTCCTCAATGAGCAGTTCTTC,CASSTQLLNEQFF
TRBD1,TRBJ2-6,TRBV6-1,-,TGTGCCAGCAGACCGGACAGGGCTGGGGCCAACGTCCTGACTTTC,CASRPDRAGANVLTF
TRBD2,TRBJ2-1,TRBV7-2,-,TGTGCCAGCAGCCCACGACTAGCGGGAGGCCTCTACAATGAGCAGTTCTTC,CASSPRLAGGLYNEQFF
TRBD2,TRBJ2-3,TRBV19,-,TGTGCCAGCCGACTAGCGGGAGGATCTAGCACAGATACGCAGTATTTT,CASRLAGGSSTDTQYF
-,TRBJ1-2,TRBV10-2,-,TGCGCCAGCAGTGAGGACAGCCTCTATGGCTACACCTTC,CASSEDSLYGYTF
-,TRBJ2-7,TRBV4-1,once,TGCGCCAGCAGCCAAGAAGCTTCCTACGAGCAGTACTTC,CASSQEASYEQYF
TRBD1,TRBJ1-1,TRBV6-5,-,TGTGCCAGCTACCAACCGACAGGGGGGAACACTGAAGCTTTCTTT,CASYQPTGGNTEAFF
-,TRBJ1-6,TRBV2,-,TGTGCCAGCAGTGAACGGGGCCAAGGGTTTAATTCACCCCTCCACTTT,CASSERGQGFNSPLHF
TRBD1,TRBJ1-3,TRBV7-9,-,TGTGCCAGCAGCATGACAGGGGGCGCTGGAAACACCATATATTTT,CASSMTGGAGNTIYF
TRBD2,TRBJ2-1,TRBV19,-,TGTGCCAGTAGTATAGACCGGACTAGCGGGTACAATGAGCAGTTCTTC,CASSIDRTSGYNEQFF
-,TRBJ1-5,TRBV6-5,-,TGTGCCAGCAGCCCTATACTAACAGATCAGCCCCAGCATTTT,CASSPILTDQPQHF
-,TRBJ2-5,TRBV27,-,TGTGCCAGCAGTATCCGCCCGGGCCGGGGAGGCCAGTACTTC,CASSIRPGRGGQYF
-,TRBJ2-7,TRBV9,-,TGTGCCAGCAGCGTAGGGGGAGAGCAGTACTTC,CASSVGGEQYF